Listed below are T cell receptor beta chains from one sample, sequenced in a study of blood T cells in healthy people across ages. Each CDR3 protein gets one entry after TCRdb re-called the 5' RACE reads with MiXCR. The sample consists of about 1.1 million distinct CDR3 sequences, around two fifths of them appearing once. Sequencing was performed on blood. The receptors originated from a man younger than 35 in good health. Both conserved end residues are part of each CDR3. A D gene is named only where the DNA matches it firmly. Not every row has a clone size; where given, it reads once, few, many or a size class.

size: .
J: TRBJ2-5
V: TRBV5-1
D: .
CDR3: CASSLHYSRGDNEQYF
DNA: TGCGCCAGCAGCCTCCATTATTCTCGGGGGGACAATGAGCAGTACTTC

size: few
J: TRBJ1-2
V: TRBV9
D: TRBD1
CDR3: CASSGRDRFSGYTF
DNA: TGTGCCAGCAGCGGCCGGGACAGGTTTTCTGGCTACACCTTC

size: .
J: TRBJ2-3
V: TRBV2
D: .
CDR3: CASSKGLGKDTQYF
DNA: TGTGCCAGCAGTAAGGGGTTGGGGAAAGATACGCAGTATTTT

size: few
J: TRBJ2-7
V: TRBV28
D: TRBD1
CDR3: CASSPSTGSSYEQYF
DNA: TGTGCCAGCAGTCCATCGACAGGGAGCTCCTACGAGCAGTACTTC

size: .
J: TRBJ1-1
V: TRBV6-2/TRBV6-3
D: TRBD1
CDR3: CASGHLPGQGFLPEAFF
DNA: TGTGCCAGCGGCCACCTACCGGGACAGGGGTTCTTGCCTGAAGCTTTCTTT

size: few
J: TRBJ1-2
V: TRBV20-1
D: TRBD1
CDR3: CSANRGLYGYTF
DNA: TGCAGTGCTAACAGGGGGCTCTATGGCTACACCTTC

size: few
J: TRBJ1-2
V: TRBV7-2
D: TRBD1
CDR3: CASSFTGVNYGYTF
DNA: TGTGCCAGCAGCTTTACAGGGGTAAACTATGGCTACACCTTC

size: .
J: TRBJ1-2
V: TRBV2
D: .
CDR3: CASREAGHNYGYTF
DNA: TGTGCCAGCAGAGAGGCAGGACATAACTATGGCTACACCTTC

size: .
J: TRBJ1-2
V: TRBV19
D: TRBD1
CDR3: CASSLQHGQGRNGYTF
DNA: TGTGCCAGTAGTCTACAACATGGACAGGGGAGGAATGGCTACACCTTC

size: few
J: TRBJ2-5
V: TRBV4-3
D: .
CDR3: CASSQDRSFRETQYF
DNA: TGCGCCAGCAGCCAAGATAGGAGCTTTCGAGAGACCCAGTACTTC

size: .
J: TRBJ1-2
V: TRBV4-2
D: .
CDR3: CASSQERQAPDGYTF
DNA: TGTGCCAGCAGCCAAGAAAGGCAGGCTCCCGATGGCTACACCTTC

size: .
J: TRBJ2-5
V: TRBV2
D: .
CDR3: CALDRGLETQYF
DNA: TGTGCCCTTGATAGGGGACTGGAGACCCAGTACTTC

size: few
J: TRBJ1-5
V: TRBV9
D: .
CDR3: CASSADSFNQPQHF
DNA: TGTGCCAGCAGCGCCGACAGCTTCAATCAGCCCCAGCATTTT

size: .
J: TRBJ2-2
V: TRBV29-1
D: TRBD1
CDR3: CSAGTGYPNTGELFF
DNA: TGCAGCGCTGGGACAGGGTATCCCAACACCGGGGAGCTGTTTTTT

size: .
J: TRBJ2-7
V: TRBV10-3
D: .
CDR3: CAISRGTGNDKQYF
DNA: TGTGCCATCAGCCGAGGAACAGGGAATGACAAGCAGTACTTC

size: .
J: TRBJ2-2
V: TRBV29-1
D: TRBD1
CDR3: CSASQGQGTGELFF
DNA: TGCAGCGCCAGTCAGGGACAGGGCACCGGGGAGCTGTTTTTT

size: .
J: TRBJ1-2
V: TRBV13
D: .
CDR3: CASSLGREPGYTF
DNA: TGTGCCAGCAGCTTGGGACGGGAGCCTGGCTACACCTTC

size: .
J: TRBJ2-1
V: TRBV9
D: TRBD2
CDR3: CASSPLIAGSYNEQFF
DNA: TGTGCCAGCAGCCCCTTGATAGCGGGGTCCTACAATGAGCAGTTCTTC

size: .
J: TRBJ1-1
V: TRBV6-2/TRBV6-3
D: .
CDR3: CASSAWGTGTEAFF
DNA: TGTGCCAGCAGTGCCTGGGGTACGGGCACTGAAGCTTTCTTT

size: few
J: TRBJ2-1
V: TRBV3-1
D: .
CDR3: CASSQDSQGWNEQFF
DNA: TGTGCCAGCAGCCAAGATAGCCAGGGTTGGAATGAGCAGTTCTTC

size: few
J: TRBJ2-1
V: TRBV30
D: TRBD2
CDR3: CAWSVARTRFDNEQFF
DNA: TGTGCCTGGAGTGTAGCCAGGACTAGGTTCGACAATGAGCAGTTCTTC

size: .
J: TRBJ2-7
V: TRBV7-8
D: .
CDR3: CASSVVPGSDEQYF
DNA: TGTGCCAGCAGCGTAGTACCGGGGAGCGACGAGCAGTACTTC

size: many
J: TRBJ1-1
V: TRBV5-1
D: .
CDR3: CASSWGQNTEAFF
DNA: TGTGCCAGCAGCTGGGGACAGAACACTGAAGCTTTCTTT

size: few
J: TRBJ1-4
V: TRBV20-1
D: TRBD1
CDR3: CSAQNSGTANEKLFF
DNA: TGCAGTGCCCAAAATTCTGGGACAGCTAATGAAAAACTGTTTTTT

size: .
J: TRBJ2-1
V: TRBV18
D: .
CDR3: CASSPPVRISYNEQFF
DNA: TGTGCCAGCTCACCACCGGTTCGGATATCCTACAATGAGCAGTTCTTC

size: few
J: TRBJ1-1
V: TRBV14
D: TRBD1
CDR3: CASSQVRDRGMNTEAFF
DNA: TGTGCCAGCAGCCAAGTCCGGGACAGGGGAATGAACACTGAAGCTTTCTTT